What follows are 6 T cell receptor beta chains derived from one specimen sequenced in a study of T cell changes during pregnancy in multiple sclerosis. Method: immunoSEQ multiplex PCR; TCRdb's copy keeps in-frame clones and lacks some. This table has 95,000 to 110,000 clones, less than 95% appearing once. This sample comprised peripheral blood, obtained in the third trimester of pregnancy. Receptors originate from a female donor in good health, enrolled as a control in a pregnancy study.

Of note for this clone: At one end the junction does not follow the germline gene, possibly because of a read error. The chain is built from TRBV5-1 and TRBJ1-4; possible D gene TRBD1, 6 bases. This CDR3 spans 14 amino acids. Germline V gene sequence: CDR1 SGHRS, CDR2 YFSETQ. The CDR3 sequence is CASSLLGAKEKLFF. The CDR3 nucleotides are TGCGCCAGCAGCTTGCTGGGGGCTAAGGAAAAACTGTTTTTT.

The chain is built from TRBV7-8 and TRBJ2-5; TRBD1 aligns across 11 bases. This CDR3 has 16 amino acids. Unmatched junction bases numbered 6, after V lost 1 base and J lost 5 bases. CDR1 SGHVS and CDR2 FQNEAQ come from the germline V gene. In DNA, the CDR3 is TGTGCCAGCAGCTTAGGGGGACAGGGGGGCGCGGAGACCCAGTACTTC. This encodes CASSLGGQGGAETQYF.

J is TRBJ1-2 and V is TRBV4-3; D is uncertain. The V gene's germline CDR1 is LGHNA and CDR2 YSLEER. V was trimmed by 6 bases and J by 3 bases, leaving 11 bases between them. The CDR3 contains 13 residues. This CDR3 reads CASRRGQDYGYTF. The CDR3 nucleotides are TGCGCCAGCAGAAGAGGGCAAGACTATGGCTACACCTTC.

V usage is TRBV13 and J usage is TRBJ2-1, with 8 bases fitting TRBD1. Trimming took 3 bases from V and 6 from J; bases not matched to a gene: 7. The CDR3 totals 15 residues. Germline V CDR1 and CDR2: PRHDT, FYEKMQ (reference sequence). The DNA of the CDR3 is TGTGCCAGCAGCTTCCCCGGACAGGGAATCAATGAGCAGTTCTTC. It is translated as CASSFPGQGINEQFF.

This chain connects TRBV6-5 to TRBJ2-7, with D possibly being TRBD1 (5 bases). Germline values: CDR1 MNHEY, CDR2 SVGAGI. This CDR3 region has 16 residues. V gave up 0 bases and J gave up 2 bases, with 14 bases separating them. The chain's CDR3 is CASSYSSREGPYEQYF. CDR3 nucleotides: TGTGCCAGCAGTTACTCGTCCAGGGAAGGGCCCTACGAGCAGTACTTC.

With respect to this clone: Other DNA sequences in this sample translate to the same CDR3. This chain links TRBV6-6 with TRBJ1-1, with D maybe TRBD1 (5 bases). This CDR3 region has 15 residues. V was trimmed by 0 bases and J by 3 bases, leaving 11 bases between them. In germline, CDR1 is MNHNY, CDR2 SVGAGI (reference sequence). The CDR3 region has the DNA TGTGCCAGCAGTTACTCCCGGGCGGGGGACACTGAAGCTTTCTTT. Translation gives CASSYSRAGDTEAFF.